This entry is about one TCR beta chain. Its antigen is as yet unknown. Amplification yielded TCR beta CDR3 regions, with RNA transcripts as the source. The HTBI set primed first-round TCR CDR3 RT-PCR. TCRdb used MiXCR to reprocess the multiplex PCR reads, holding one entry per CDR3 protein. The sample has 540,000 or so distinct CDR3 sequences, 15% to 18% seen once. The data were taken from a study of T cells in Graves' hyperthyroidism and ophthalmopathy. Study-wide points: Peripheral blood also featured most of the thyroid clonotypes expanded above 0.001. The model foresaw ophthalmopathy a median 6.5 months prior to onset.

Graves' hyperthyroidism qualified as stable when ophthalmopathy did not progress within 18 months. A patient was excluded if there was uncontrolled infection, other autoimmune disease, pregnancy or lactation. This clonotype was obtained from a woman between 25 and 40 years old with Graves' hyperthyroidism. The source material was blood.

The CDR3 DNA reads as TGTGCCACCGCCCGGGGGGAAAAACTGTTTTTT. It encodes CATARGEKLFF. The rearrangement uses TRBV6-1 and TRBJ1-4, with a tentative D call TRBD1 (5 bases). Per the germline V gene, CDR1 is MNHNS and CDR2 is SASEGT. Trimming took 10 bases from V and 8 from J, leaving 11 bases between them. The CDR3 covers 11 residues.